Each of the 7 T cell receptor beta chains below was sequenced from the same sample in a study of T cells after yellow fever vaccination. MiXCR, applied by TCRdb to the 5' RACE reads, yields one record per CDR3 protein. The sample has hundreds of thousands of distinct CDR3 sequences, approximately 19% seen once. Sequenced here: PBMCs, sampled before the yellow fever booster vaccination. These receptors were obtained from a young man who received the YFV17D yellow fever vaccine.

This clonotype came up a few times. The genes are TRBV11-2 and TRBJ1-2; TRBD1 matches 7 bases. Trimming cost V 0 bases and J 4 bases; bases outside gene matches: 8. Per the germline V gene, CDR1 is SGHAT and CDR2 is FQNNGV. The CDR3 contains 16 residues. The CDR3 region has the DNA TGTGCCAGCAGCTTAGATCTCTGGACAGGAAGCTATGGCTACACCTTC. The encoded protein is CASSLDLWTGSYGYTF.

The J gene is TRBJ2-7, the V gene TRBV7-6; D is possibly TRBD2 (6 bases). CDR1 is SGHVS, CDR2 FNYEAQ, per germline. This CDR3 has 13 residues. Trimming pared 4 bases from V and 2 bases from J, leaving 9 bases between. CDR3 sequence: CASSSTGAYEQYF. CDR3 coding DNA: TGTGCCAGCAGCTCCACGGGGGCCTACGAGCAGTACTTC.

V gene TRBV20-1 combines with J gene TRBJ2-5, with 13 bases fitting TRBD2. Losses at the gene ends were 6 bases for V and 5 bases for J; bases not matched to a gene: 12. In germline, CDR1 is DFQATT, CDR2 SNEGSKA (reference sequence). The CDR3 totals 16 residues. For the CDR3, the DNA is TGCAGTGCCCGTTCCCGGGGACTAGCGGGGCGGGAGACCCAGTACTTC. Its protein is CSARSRGLAGRETQYF.

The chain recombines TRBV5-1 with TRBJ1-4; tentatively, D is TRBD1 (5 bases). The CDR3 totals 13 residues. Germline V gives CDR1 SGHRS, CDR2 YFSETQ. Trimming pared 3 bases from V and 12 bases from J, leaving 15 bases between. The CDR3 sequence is CASSSGGSRELFF. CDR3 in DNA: TGCGCCAGCAGCTCGGGGGGGTCACGGGAACTGTTTTTT.

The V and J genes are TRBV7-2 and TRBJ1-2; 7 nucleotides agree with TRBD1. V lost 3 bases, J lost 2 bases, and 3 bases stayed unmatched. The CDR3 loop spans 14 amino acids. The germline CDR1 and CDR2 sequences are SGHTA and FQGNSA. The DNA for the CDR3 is TGTGCCAGCAGCTTGGTAGGGGGCAACTATGGCTACACCTTC. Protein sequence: CASSLVGGNYGYTF.

The CDR3 loop reads CASMGSRTEAFF. CDR3 bases: TGTGCCAGCATGGGCAGTAGGACTGAAGCTTTCTTT. The V and J genes are TRBV2 and TRBJ1-1, with unresolved D. The germline CDR1 and CDR2 sequences are SNHLY and FYNNEI. V gave up 7 bases and J gave up 5 bases, with 11 bases separating them. CDR3 length: 12 amino acids.

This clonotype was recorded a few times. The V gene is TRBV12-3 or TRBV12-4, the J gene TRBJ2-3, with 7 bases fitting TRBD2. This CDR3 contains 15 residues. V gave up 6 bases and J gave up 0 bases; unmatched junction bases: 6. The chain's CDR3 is CASRYSGASTDTQYF. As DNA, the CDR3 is TGTGCCAGCAGGTACAGCGGGGCTAGCACAGATACGCAGTATTTT.